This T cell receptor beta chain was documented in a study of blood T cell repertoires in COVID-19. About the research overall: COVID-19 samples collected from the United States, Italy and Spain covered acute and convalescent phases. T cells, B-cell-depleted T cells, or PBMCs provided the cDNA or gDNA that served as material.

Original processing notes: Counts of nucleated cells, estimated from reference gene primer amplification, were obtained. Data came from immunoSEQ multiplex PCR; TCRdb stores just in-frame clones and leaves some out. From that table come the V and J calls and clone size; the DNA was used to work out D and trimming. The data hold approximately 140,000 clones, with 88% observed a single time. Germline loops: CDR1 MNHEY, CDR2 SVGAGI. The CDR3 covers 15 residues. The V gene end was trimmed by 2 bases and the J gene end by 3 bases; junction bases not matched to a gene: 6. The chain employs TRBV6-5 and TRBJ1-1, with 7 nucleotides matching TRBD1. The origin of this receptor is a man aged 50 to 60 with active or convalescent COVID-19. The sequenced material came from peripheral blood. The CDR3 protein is CASSYEGAKDTEAFF. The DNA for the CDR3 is TGTGCCAGCAGTTACGAGGGGGCGAAGGACACTGAAGCTTTCTTT.